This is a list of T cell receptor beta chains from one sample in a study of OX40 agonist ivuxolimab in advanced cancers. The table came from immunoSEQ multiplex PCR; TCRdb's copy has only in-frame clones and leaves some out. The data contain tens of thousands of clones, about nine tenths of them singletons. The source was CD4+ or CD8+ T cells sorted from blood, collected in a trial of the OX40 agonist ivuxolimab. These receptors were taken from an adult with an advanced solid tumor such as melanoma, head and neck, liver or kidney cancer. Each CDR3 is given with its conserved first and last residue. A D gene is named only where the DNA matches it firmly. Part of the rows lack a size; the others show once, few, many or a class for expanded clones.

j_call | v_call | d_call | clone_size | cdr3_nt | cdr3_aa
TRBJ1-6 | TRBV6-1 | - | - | TGTGCCAGCAGTCAGTGGGCAGATAATTCACCCCTCCACTTT | CASSQWADNSPLHF
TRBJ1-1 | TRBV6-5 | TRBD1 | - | TGTGCCAGCAGTTATGGGCCCGGGACAGGGGTACCTGAAGCTTTCTTT | CASSYGPGTGVPEAFF
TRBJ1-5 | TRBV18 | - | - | TGTGCCAGCTCACCAGGGGGCGATTATAGCAATCAGCCCCAGCATTTT | CASSPGGDYSNQPQHF
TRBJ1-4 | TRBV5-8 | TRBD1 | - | TGTGCCAGCAGCCCTACATACCTCCTAGGAACAGGGGTTAGCGAAAAACTGTTTTTT | CASSPTYLLGTGVSEKLFF
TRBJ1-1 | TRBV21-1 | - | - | TGTGCCAGCAGCAACCCCCCCAACAGGGGTCCATTACGGAGGGACACTGAAGCTTTCTTT | CASSNPPNRGPLRRDTEAFF
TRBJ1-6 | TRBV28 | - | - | TGTGCCAGCAGTTTATTTCGCTTGGCGGGGGCCTATAATTCACCCCTCCACTTT | CASSLFRLAGAYNSPLHF
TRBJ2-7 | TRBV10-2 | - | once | TGCGCCAGCAGTGTGAAGGGTGAGCAGTACTTC | CASSVKGEQYF
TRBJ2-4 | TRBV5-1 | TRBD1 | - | TGCGCCAGCAGCCGACAGGGGGACAAAAACATTCAGTACTTC | CASSRQGDKNIQYF
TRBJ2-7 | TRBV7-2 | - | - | TGTGCCAGCAGCAGGGCAGGACAGAACTACGAGCAGTACTTC | CASSRAGQNYEQYF
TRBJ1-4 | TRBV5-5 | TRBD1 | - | TGTGCCAGCAGCTTGGAACAGGGGGGTTCTAATGAAAAACTGTTTTTT | CASSLEQGGSNEKLFF
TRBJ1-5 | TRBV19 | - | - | TGTGCCAGTACGCTAAGGGGTCCTAGCAATCAGCCCCAGCATTTT | CASTLRGPSNQPQHF
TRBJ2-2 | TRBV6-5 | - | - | TGTGCCAGCAGTATCCGGTCGGTCACCGGGGAGCTGTTTTTT | CASSIRSVTGELFF
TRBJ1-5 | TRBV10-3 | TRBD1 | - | TGTGCCATCGCGACAGGGAATTATCAGCCCCAGCATTTT | CAIATGNYQPQHF
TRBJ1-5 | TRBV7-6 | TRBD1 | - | TGTGCCAGCAGCTTCGAGGGGGCACATCAGCCCCAGCATTTT | CASSFEGAHQPQHF
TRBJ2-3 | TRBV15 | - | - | TGTGCCACCAGCAGCCCAGATACAGATACGCAGTATTTT | CATSSPDTDTQYF
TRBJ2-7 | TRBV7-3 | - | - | TGTGCCAGCAGCTTAGACTGGGACCGGGAGCAGTACTTC | CASSLDWDREQYF
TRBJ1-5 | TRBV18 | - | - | TGTGCCAGCTCACCAAGCCCAGACCCTTATAGCAATCAGCCCCAGCATTTT | CASSPSPDPYSNQPQHF
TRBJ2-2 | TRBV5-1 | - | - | TGCGCCAGCAGCTTGGGATGGGAAGCCGGGGAGCTGTTTTTT | CASSLGWEAGELFF
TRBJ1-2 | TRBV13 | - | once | TGTGCCAGCAGCGTTAGAGGGTCTCGGGACTATGGCTACACCTTC | CASSVRGSRDYGYTF
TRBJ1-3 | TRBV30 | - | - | TGTGCCTGGAGAGCCTTGGGGGGGGCGAACACCATATATTTT | CAWRALGGANTIYF
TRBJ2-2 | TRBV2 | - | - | TGTGCCAGCAGTGAGGGGGCCTCACCTAACACCGGGGAGCTGTTTTTT | CASSEGASPNTGELFF
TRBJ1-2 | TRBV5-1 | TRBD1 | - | TGCGCCAGCAGCTATTCGACAGGGAACTATGGCTACACCTTC | CASSYSTGNYGYTF
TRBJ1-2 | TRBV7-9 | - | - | TGTGCCAGCAGCTTAGGGAGGGACGCAGGGACCTTTAACTATGGCTACACCTTC | CASSLGRDAGTFNYGYTF
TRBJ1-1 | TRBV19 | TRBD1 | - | TGTGCCAGTGACAGGGCGAACACTGAAGCTTTCTTT | CASDRANTEAFF
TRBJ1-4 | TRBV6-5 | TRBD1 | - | TGTGCCAGCAGTTACTCCGGACAGGGGAATAATGAAAAACTGTTTTTT | CASSYSGQGNNEKLFF
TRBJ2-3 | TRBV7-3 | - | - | TGTGCCAGCAGCTTAACAAAGGGGAGGACAGATACGCAGTATTTT | CASSLTKGRTDTQYF
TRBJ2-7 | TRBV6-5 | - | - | TGTGCCAGCAGTTATGGTGAGCGGCAGGGGAAAGACGAGCAGTACTTC | CASSYGERQGKDEQYF